Below are 18 T cell receptor beta chains sequenced from a single sample in a study of neurological immune-mediated disorders. Described time point: longitudinal time-point 1 (baseline). Each CDR3 protein gets one entry after TCRdb re-called the 5' RACE reads with MiXCR. The data hold 60,000 to 90,000 distinct CDR3 sequences, with roughly 10% observed a single time. Sequencing used PBMCs. The receptors were sampled from a man younger than 45 in good health.

This clonotype appeared many times. CDR3 protein: CATSGTQLVQETQYF. CDR3 in DNA: TGTGCCACCAGCGGTACCCAGCTGGTCCAAGAGACCCAGTACTTC. The V call is TRBV15, the J call TRBJ2-5; D remains ambiguous. This CDR3 spans 15 amino acids. Trimming took 5 bases from V and 1 from J, leaving 14 bases between them. Germline values: CDR1 LNHNV, CDR2 YYDKDF (reference sequence).

The table lists this clonotype with many counts. The genes are TRBV15 and TRBJ2-1, with 8 bases that match TRBD1. Germline trimming cut 3 bases from V and 6 bases from J; bases unmatched to any gene: 7. Per the germline V gene, CDR1 is LNHNV and CDR2 is YYDKDF (reference sequence). CDR3 length: 15 residues. CDR3 DNA sequence: TGTGCCACCAGCAGCAAGACAGGGGAGTTCAATGAGCAGTTCTTC. Translation gives CATSSKTGEFNEQFF.

The chain has TRBV5-1 and TRBJ2-5; 9 nucleotides agree with TRBD2. Trimming at V came to 2 bases and at J to 4 bases, leaving 9 bases not matched to a gene. This CDR3 comprises 16 residues. CDR1 and CDR2 (germline): SGHRS, YFSETQ. CDR3: CASSLGASGTAETQYF. In nucleotides, the CDR3 is TGCGCCAGCAGCTTAGGCGCTAGCGGGACGGCAGAGACCCAGTACTTC.

This clonotype was seen repeatedly, ten times or more. The chain uses TRBV3-1 and TRBJ1-1; D is perhaps TRBD1 (5 bases). Trimming took 5 bases from V and 1 from J, leaving 8 bases between them. The CDR3 runs to 13 residues. Germline V CDR1 and CDR2: LGHDT, YNNKEL (reference sequence). CDR3 DNA sequence: TGTGCCAGCAGCTTCGGGACGAACACTGAAGCTTTCTTT. This sequence encodes CASSFGTNTEAFF.

The chain is built from TRBV27 and TRBJ2-7; 7 nucleotides match TRBD1. The CDR3 runs to 14 residues. The V gene's germline CDR1 is MNHEY and CDR2 SMNVEV (reference sequence). J lost 4 bases, V lost 5 bases, and 8 bases had no gene match. CDR3: CASSLTRQGYEQYF. For the CDR3, the DNA is TGTGCCAGCAGTCTCACCAGACAGGGTTACGAGCAGTACTTC.

The gene calls are TRBV6-4 and TRBJ2-2; 7 nucleotides match TRBD1. The V and J ends lost 5 bases and 4 bases, in that order; junction bases with no gene match: 1. The length of the CDR3 is 13 residues. The germline V gene has CDR1 MRHNA and CDR2 SNTAGT. The CDR3 loop is CASSSGGTGELFF. CDR3 coding DNA: TGTGCCAGCAGTTCAGGGGGCACCGGGGAGCTGTTTTTT.

This clonotype has at least ten counts. A much larger clone lies one base from this, so it may be a read error. For the CDR3, the DNA is TGCGCCAGCAGGACTAGCGGGAGCACAGATACGCAGTATTTT. Residues: CASRTSGSTDTQYF. The chain is built from TRBV5-1 and TRBJ2-3; 10 nucleotides line up with TRBD2. CDR1 is SGHRS, CDR2 YFSETQ, per germline. CDR3 length equals 14 residues. V lost 5 bases, J lost 0 bases, and 0 bases stayed unmatched.

This clonotype was counted ten times or more. The chain combines TRBV5-1 with TRBJ2-1; D perhaps matches TRBD2 (5 bases). Per the germline V gene, CDR1 is SGHRS and CDR2 is YFSETQ. V was pared by 4 bases and J by 8 bases, with 13 bases between. CDR3 size: 13 residues. Here the CDR3 reads CASSPSGFHEQFF. The CDR3 region has the DNA TGCGCCAGCAGCCCCTCGGGGTTCCATGAGCAGTTCTTC.

In this sample, this clonotype turned up many times. The V and J genes are TRBV6-5 and TRBJ2-1; TRBD1 or TRBD2 may be the D gene (6 bases each). Germline CDR1 MNHEY, CDR2 SVGAGI. The CDR3 has 13 amino acids. V was shortened by 5 bases and J by 9 bases, with 14 bases between the two germline ends. The CDR3 nucleotides are TGTGCCAGCAGTACTCGGGGGCCTGCTGAGCAGTTCTTC. This translates into CASSTRGPAEQFF.

This clonotype was counted at least ten times. The chain has TRBV12-3 or TRBV12-4 and TRBJ2-1; 9 nucleotides line up with TRBD1. This CDR3 is built from 15 residues. The junction had 11 bases not matched to a gene; V was cut back by 8 bases and J by 6 bases. CDR3 sequence: CASRTGAVVPNEQFF. The CDR3 region has the DNA TGTGCCAGCCGGACAGGGGCCGTGGTCCCCAATGAGCAGTTCTTC.

There are many counts of this clonotype. The genes are TRBV30 and TRBJ2-5; no firm D call. This CDR3 comprises 12 residues. Germline CDR1 reads GTSNPN; CDR2 reads SVGIG (reference sequence). V lost 0 bases and J 4 bases, leaving 6 bases between the germline ends. The CDR3 region has the DNA TGTGCCTGGAGTGTCATGGGAGAGACCCAGTACTTC. Its protein is CAWSVMGETQYF. Full variable domain (remainder filled in from reference TRBV30 and TRBJ2-5): SQTIHQWPATLVQPVGSPLSLECTVEGTSNPNLYWYRQAAGRGLQLLFYSVGIGQISSEVPQNLSASRPQDRQFILSSKKLLLSDSGFYLCAWSVMGETQYFGPGTRLLVL.

This clonotype has a count of ten or more. The rearrangement links TRBV6-5 to TRBJ1-5, with unresolved D. The V end was cut by 8 bases, the J end by 6 bases, with 14 bases between. CDR1 is MNHEY, CDR2 SVGAGI, per germline. The CDR3 is 13 residues long. CDR3 residues: CASAPVWGQPQHF. CDR3 nucleotide sequence: TGTGCCAGCGCCCCGGTTTGGGGTCAGCCCCAGCATTTT.

This clonotype was found a few times. The gene calls are TRBV4-1 and TRBJ2-7; a weak D match, TRBD2 (5 bases). V was trimmed by 4 bases and J by 2 bases, leaving 15 bases between them. Germline V gene sequence: CDR1 MGHRA, CDR2 YSYEKL. The CDR3 covers 15 residues. CDR3 loop: CASSPSGNAAYEQYF. The CDR3 DNA sequence: TGCGCCAGCAGCCCCAGCGGCAACGCAGCCTACGAGCAGTACTTC.

The sample holds many counts of this clonotype. DNA for the CDR3: TGTGCCAGCAGTGAAAATGGACTAGACTACAATGAGCAGTTCTTC. This codes for CASSENGLDYNEQFF. The chain has TRBV6-4 and TRBJ2-1, with 7 positions matching TRBD2. J gave up 3 bases and V 3 bases, and 5 bases lay outside the gene matches. This CDR3 region has 15 residues. Per the germline V gene, CDR1 is MRHNA and CDR2 is SNTAGT.

This clonotype was picked up many times. The chain is built from TRBV7-9 and TRBJ1-5, with TRBD1 matching 8 bases. This CDR3 comprises 16 residues. Trimming at V came to 5 bases and at J to 4 bases, leaving 10 bases not matched to a gene. Germline V lookup: CDR1 SEHNR, CDR2 FQNEAQ (reference sequence). CDR3 nucleotide sequence: TGTGCCAGCAGCCCCGGACGTACAGGGGGGAATCAGCCCCAGCATTTT. This gives the protein CASSPGRTGGNQPQHF.

A remark on this clonotype: A clone one base away is much larger, so this may be a read error. The V and J genes are TRBV20-1 and TRBJ2-1, with 9 bases identical to TRBD2. The length of the CDR3 is 14 residues. The V gene end was trimmed by 3 bases and the J gene end by 8 bases; junction bases not matched to a gene: 8. Looked up from germline, CDR1 is DFQATT and CDR2 is SNEGSKA (reference sequence). The CDR3 here is CSASSRGGGDEQFF. CDR3 DNA sequence: TGCAGTGCTAGTTCTCGCGGGGGGGGTGATGAGCAGTTCTTC.

The V call is TRBV29-1, the J call TRBJ2-3; D is possibly TRBD2 (7 bases). The V end was cut by 4 bases, the J end by 2 bases, with 13 bases between. Germline CDR1 reads SQVTM; CDR2 reads ANQGSEA. This CDR3 has 14 residues. The CDR3 here is CSVGTAGHTDTQYF. The CDR3 region has the DNA TGCAGCGTTGGGACAGCGGGGCACACAGATACGCAGTATTTT.

This clonotype was counted at least ten times. The rearrangement uses TRBV15 and TRBJ2-2; tentatively, D is TRBD1 (5 bases). V shed 1 base and J shed 5 bases, with 8 bases lying between them. Germline CDR1 is LNHNV and CDR2 is YYDKDF (reference sequence). The CDR3 is 14 amino acids. The CDR3 is CATSRVQETGELFF. DNA for the CDR3: TGTGCCACCAGCAGAGTACAGGAAACCGGGGAGCTGTTTTTT.